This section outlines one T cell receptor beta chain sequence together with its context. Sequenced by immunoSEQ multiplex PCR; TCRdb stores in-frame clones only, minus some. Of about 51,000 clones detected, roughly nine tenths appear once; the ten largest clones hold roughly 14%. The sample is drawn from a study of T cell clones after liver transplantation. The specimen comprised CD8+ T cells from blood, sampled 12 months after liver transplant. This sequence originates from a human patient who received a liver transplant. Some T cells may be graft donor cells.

The CDR3 reads CASSKNTEAFF. CDR3 nucleotide sequence: TGTGCCAGCAGTAAGAACACTGAAGCTTTCTTT. The chain uses TRBV27 and TRBJ1-1; D is unclear. Germline V lookup: CDR1 MNHEY, CDR2 SMNVEV (reference sequence). The CDR3 loop spans 11 amino acids. V gave up 5 bases and J gave up 1 base, with 2 bases separating them.